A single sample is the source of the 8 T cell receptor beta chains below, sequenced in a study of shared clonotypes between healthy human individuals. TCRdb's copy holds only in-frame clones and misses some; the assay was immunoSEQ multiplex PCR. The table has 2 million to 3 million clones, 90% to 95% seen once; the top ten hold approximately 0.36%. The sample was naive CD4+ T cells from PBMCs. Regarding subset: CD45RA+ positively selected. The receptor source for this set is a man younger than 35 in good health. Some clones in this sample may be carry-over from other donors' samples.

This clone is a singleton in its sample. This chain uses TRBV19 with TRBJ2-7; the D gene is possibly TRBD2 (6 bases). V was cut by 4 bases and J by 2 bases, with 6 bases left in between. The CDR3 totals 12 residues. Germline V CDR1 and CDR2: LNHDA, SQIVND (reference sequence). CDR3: CASSSGTYEQYF. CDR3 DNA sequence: TGTGCCAGTAGTAGCGGGACCTACGAGCAGTACTTC.

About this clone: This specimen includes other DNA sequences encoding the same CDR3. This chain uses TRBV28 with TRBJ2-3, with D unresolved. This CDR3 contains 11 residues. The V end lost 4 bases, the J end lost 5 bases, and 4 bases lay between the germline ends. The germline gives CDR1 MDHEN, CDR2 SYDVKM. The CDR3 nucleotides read TGTGCCAGCAGTTCCCAAGATACGCAGTATTTT. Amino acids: CASSSQDTQYF.

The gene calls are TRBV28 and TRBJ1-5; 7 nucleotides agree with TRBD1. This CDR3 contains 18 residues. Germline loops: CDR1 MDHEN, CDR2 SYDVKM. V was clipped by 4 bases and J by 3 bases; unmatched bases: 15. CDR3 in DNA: TGTGCCAGCAGTTCTAGGGGGCTCGGGGCATCGATCAATCAGCCCCAGCATTTT. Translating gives CASSSRGLGASINQPQHF.

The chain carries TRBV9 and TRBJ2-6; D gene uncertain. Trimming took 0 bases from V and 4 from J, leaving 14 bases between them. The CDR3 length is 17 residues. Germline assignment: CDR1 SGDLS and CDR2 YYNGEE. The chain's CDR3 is CASSVAPSLAGANVLTF. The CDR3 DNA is TGTGCCAGCAGCGTAGCCCCTAGTTTGGCAGGGGCCAACGTCCTGACTTTC.

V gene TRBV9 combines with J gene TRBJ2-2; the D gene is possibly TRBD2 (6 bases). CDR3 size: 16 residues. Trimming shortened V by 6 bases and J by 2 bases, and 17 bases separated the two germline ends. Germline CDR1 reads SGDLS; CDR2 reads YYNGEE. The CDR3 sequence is CASKGHAGINTGELFF. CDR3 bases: TGTGCCAGCAAAGGGCATGCGGGGATCAACACCGGGGAGCTGTTTTTT.

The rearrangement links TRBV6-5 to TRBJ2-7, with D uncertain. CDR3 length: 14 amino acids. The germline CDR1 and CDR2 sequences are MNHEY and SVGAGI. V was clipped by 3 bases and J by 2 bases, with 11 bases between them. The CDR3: CASSYRPEAYEQYF. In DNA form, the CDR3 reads TGTGCCAGCAGTTATCGCCCCGAGGCCTACGAGCAGTACTTC.

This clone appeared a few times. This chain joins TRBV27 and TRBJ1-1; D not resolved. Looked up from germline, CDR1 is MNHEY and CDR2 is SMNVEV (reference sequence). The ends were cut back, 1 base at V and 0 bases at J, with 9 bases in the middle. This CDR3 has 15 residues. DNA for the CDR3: TGTGCCAGCAGTTTATTGAAGGGTGTGAACACTGAAGCTTTCTTT. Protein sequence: CASSLLKGVNTEAFF.

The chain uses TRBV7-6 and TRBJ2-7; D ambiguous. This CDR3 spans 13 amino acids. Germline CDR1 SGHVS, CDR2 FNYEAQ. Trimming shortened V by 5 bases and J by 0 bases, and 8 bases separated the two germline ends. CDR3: CASSGPRSYEQYF. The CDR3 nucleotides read TGTGCCAGCAGCGGCCCTCGCTCCTACGAGCAGTACTTC.